This record covers a single T cell receptor (beta chain). Other DNA sequences in this sample translate to the same CDR3. The data stem from a study of blood T cell repertoires in COVID-19. About the research overall: There were acute and convalescent COVID-19 samples, and they came from the United States, Italy and Spain. Nucleic acid was either cDNA or gDNA, and it came from T cells, B-cell-depleted T cells, or PBMCs.

Seattle participants joined during active infection and were tracked over time. In the original workflow: Counts of nucleated cells, estimated from reference gene primer amplification, were obtained. Sequencing used immunoSEQ multiplex PCR; TCRdb keeps in-frame clones, though not all of them. The D gene and trimming were derived from the DNA, and the V and J assignments and clone size from that table. Among roughly 310,000 clones listed, around 90% were seen once. The source of this sequence is a woman in her twenties or thirties with COVID-19, enrolled during active disease. The material sequenced was peripheral blood.

The DNA for the CDR3 is TGTGCCAGCAGCCCTGGACGGGGGCAGCCCCAGCATTTT. Its protein product is CASSPGRGQPQHF. The rearrangement uses TRBV12-3 or TRBV12-4 and TRBJ1-5, with D perhaps TRBD1 (5 bases). The CDR3 totals 13 residues. V was pared by 6 bases and J by 7 bases, with 13 bases between.